These 9 T cell receptor beta chains were sequenced from one sample in a study of CD8 T cells in Susac syndrome. When the RNA was reverse transcribed, random hexamers were used with an input of roughly 0.5 to 1 ug. Each CDR3 protein is one row after TCRdb ran MiXCR on the immunoSEQ multiplex PCR reads. The repertoire includes about 240,000 distinct CDR3 sequences, 90% to 96% of them detected once, and 0.1% sits in the top ten. Source material: CD4+ T cells from PBMCs. All receptors derive from a human donor with Susac syndrome.

The chain joins TRBV20-1 to TRBJ2-5, with D tentatively TRBD1 (6 bases). The germline V gene has CDR1 DFQATT and CDR2 SNEGSKA (reference sequence). The CDR3 spans 14 residues. The DNA of the CDR3 is TGCAGCCTAGCTGAGGGGGTTGGTGAAAAGACCCAGTACTTC. Protein sequence: CSLAEGVGEKTQYF.

The CDR3 sequence is CSPGAETEAFF. For the CDR3, the DNA is TGCAGTCCCGGGGCCGAGACTGAAGCTTTCTTT. V gene TRBV20-1 combines with J gene TRBJ1-1; TRBD1 is a possible D gene (5 bases). Between the trimmed V and J ends, which lost 8 bases and 5 bases, there was a span of 12 bases. The CDR3 spans 11 residues. The germline V gene encodes CDR1 DFQATT and CDR2 SNEGSKA (reference sequence).

This clonotype has only a few counts. The genes are TRBV28 and TRBJ1-2; D uncertain. The CDR3 spans 13 residues. Trimming shortened V by 6 bases and J by 2 bases, and 10 bases separated the two germline ends. CDR1 is MDHEN and CDR2 is SYDVKM in the germline V gene. The CDR3 DNA follows: TGTGCCAGCAGGACCGGGCCAAACTATGGCTACACCTTC. It is translated as CASRTGPNYGYTF.

The chain joins TRBV28 to TRBJ2-4; possibly TRBD1 for D (7 bases). Germline values: CDR1 MDHEN, CDR2 SYDVKM. Trimming removed 5 bases from V and 0 bases from J, with 14 bases in between. CDR3 length: 16 residues. CDR3 in DNA: TGTGCCAGCAGTCTCCCGCAGGGGGGAGCCAAAAACATTCAGTACTTC. As protein: CASSLPQGGAKNIQYF.

This sequence joins TRBV12-3 or TRBV12-4 and TRBJ2-1; D gene ambiguous. This CDR3 comprises 13 residues. Between the trimmed V and J ends, which lost 5 bases and 8 bases, there was a span of 13 bases. DNA for the CDR3: TGTGCCAGCAGTCCCCTGGGGTGGTATGAGCAGTTCTTC. Amino acid sequence: CASSPLGWYEQFF.

This rearrangement joins TRBV19 to TRBJ2-7, with unresolved D. There are 15 residues in the CDR3. Trimming removed 3 bases from V and 0 bases from J, with 12 bases in between. Germline V gene data show CDR1 as LNHDA and CDR2 as SQIVND (reference sequence). The CDR3 loop reads CASSMRRKNSYEQYF. The CDR3 DNA reads TGTGCCAGTAGTATGCGGCGGAAGAACTCCTACGAGCAGTACTTC.

This chain connects TRBV20-1 to TRBJ2-3, with 9 bases fitting TRBD2. With 0 bases clipped from V and 6 bases from J, the junction kept 7 bases outside the gene matches. Germline V gives CDR1 DFQATT, CDR2 SNEGSKA (reference sequence). The CDR3 length is 15 residues. This CDR3 reads CSARESSGSGDTQYF. CDR3 sequence (DNA): TGCAGTGCTAGAGAGAGTAGCGGGAGTGGGGATACGCAGTATTTT.

V gene TRBV6-4 combines with J gene TRBJ1-1; 7 bases line up with TRBD1. Trimming cost V 7 bases and J 1 base; bases outside gene matches: 3. The germline V gene encodes CDR1 MRHNA and CDR2 SNTAGT. This CDR3 has 13 amino acids. CDR3 in amino acids: CASKGQPNTEAFF. The CDR3 DNA sequence: TGTGCCAGCAAGGGACAGCCGAACACTGAAGCTTTCTTT.

V is TRBV14 and J is TRBJ2-6; D gene unclear. The length of the CDR3 is 16 residues. CDR1 SGHDN and CDR2 FVKESK come from the germline V gene. The V and J ends lost 4 bases and 0 bases respectively, with 10 bases between them. CDR3 nucleotide sequence: TGTGCCAGCAGCCTAACGACGAACTCTGGGGCCAACGTCCTGACTTTC. Translating it yields CASSLTTNSGANVLTF. Complete variable domain (other parts from reference TRBV14 and TRBJ2-6): EAGVTQFPSHSVIEKGQTVTLRCDPISGHDNLYWYRRVMGKEIKFLLHFVKESKQDESGMPNNRFLAERTGGTYSTLKVQPAELEDSGVYFCASSLTTNSGANVLTFGAGSRLTVL.